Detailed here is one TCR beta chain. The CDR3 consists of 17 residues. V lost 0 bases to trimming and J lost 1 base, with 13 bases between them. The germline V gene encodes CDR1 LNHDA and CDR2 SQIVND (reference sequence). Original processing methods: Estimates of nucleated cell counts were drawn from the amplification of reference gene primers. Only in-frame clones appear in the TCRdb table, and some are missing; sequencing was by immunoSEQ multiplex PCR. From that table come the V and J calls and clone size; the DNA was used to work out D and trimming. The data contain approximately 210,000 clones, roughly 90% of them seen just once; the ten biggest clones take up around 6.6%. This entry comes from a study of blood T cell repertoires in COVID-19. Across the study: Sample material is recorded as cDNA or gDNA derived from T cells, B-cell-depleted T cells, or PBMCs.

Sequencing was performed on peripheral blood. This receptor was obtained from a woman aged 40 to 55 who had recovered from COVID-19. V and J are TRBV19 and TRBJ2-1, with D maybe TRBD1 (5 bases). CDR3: CASSIEKGGQSYNEQFF. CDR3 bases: TGTGCCAGTAGTATAGAAAAGGGCGGACAATCCTACAATGAGCAGTTCTTC.